Presented here are 22 T cell receptor beta chains from one specimen sequenced in a study of shared clonotypes between healthy human individuals. TCRdb keeps only in-frame clones here, not all; method: immunoSEQ multiplex PCR. The profile shows hundreds of thousands of clones, approximately 96% of them singletons. The naive CD8 population came from CD45RO-negative cells selected for CCR7, without terminally differentiated effector memory CD45RA+ cells. The sequenced material came from naive CD8+ T cells sorted from blood. All receptors come from a woman aged 25 to 39 in good health.

The V and J genes are TRBV28 and TRBJ2-2; 9 nucleotides align to TRBD2. CDR3 length equals 14 residues. After removal of 5 bases from V and 6 bases from J, the junction contained 4 bases not matched to a gene. Germline loops: CDR1 MDHEN, CDR2 SYDVKM. The CDR3 sequence is CASSPRLAAGELFF. CDR3 DNA: TGTGCCAGCAGTCCTCGACTAGCGGCCGGGGAGCTGTTTTTT.

The rearrangement uses TRBV29-1 and TRBJ2-7, with D perhaps matching TRBD2 (6 bases). The V end lost 4 bases, the J end lost 5 bases, and 12 bases lay between the germline ends. Germline V CDR1 and CDR2: SQVTM, ANQGSEA. The CDR3 length is 12 residues. CDR3 sequence reads: CSVVGEADEQYF. CDR3 sequence (DNA): TGCAGCGTTGTGGGGGAGGCAGACGAGCAGTACTTC.

The rearrangement links TRBV4-1 to TRBJ1-5; D ambiguous. V dropped 5 bases and J dropped 2 bases, with 13 bases sitting between them. CDR1 is MGHRA and CDR2 is YSYEKL in the germline V gene. CDR3 size: 15 residues. CDR3 in DNA: TGCGCCAGCAGCATAGAGGGTATTCGCAATCAGCCCCAGCATTTT. Protein product: CASSIEGIRNQPQHF.

This chain joins TRBV27 and TRBJ2-7; 8 bases fit TRBD1. The V gene end was trimmed by 3 bases and the J gene end by 6 bases; junction bases not matched to a gene: 7. CDR1 and CDR2 from the germline V gene are MNHEY and SMNVEV (reference sequence). The CDR3 sequence is 14 residues long. The CDR3: CASSFTGGSAEQYF. Written as DNA, the CDR3 is TGTGCCAGCAGTTTCACAGGGGGTTCCGCCGAGCAGTACTTC.

The chain recombines TRBV9 with TRBJ2-1; 7 nucleotides align to TRBD2. CDR3 length equals 15 residues. Germline V gene data show CDR1 as SGDLS and CDR2 as YYNGEE. V was clipped by 0 bases and J by 8 bases; unmatched bases: 8. The CDR3 DNA is TGTGCCAGCAGCGTAGTTGGCCTAGCGGTGGATGAGCAGTTCTTC. This encodes CASSVVGLAVDEQFF.

On this clone itself: Other DNA sequences in this sample translate to the same CDR3. The chain combines TRBV7-9 with TRBJ1-1, with D unclear. The germline CDR1 and CDR2 sequences are SEHNR and FQNEAQ (reference sequence). The CDR3 runs 12 residues. Trimming cost V 5 bases and J 4 bases, with 8 bases left between them. CDR3 coding DNA: TGTGCCAGCAGCCTCGGACGCACTGAAGCTTTCTTT. It is translated as CASSLGRTEAFF.

The chain employs TRBV6-1 and TRBJ2-7; 7 nucleotides agree with TRBD2. This CDR3 has 12 amino acids. Germline lookup yields CDR1 MNHNS and CDR2 SASEGT. V was clipped by 3 bases and J by 13 bases; unmatched bases: 9. The CDR3 DNA follows: TGTGCCAGCAGTGACCCACCTAGCGGAGCATACTTC. Protein: CASSDPPSGAYF.

The chain couples TRBV5-4 to TRBJ2-1; maybe TRBD2 (6 bases). Germline V gene sequence: CDR1 SGHNT, CDR2 YYREEE (reference sequence). V lost 4 bases to trimming and J lost 8 bases, with 13 bases between them. This CDR3 has 13 amino acids. In DNA form, the CDR3 reads TGTGCCAGCAGCCCGGACTGGGGGGATGAGCAGTTCTTC. Translation gives CASSPDWGDEQFF.

The CDR3 is CASSFNLIVPTNEKLFF. The CDR3 DNA follows: TGTGCCAGCAGTTTCAATTTAATCGTGCCAACTAATGAAAAACTGTTTTTT. V is TRBV27 and J is TRBJ1-4; no definite D call. V was shortened by 3 bases and J by 0 bases, with 14 bases between the two germline ends. The CDR3 is 17 residues long. Per germline, CDR1 MNHEY and CDR2 SMNVEV (reference sequence). The full variable domain, its missing parts supplied by reference TRBV27 and TRBJ1-4, is EAQVTQNPRYLITVTGKKLTVTCSQNMNHEYMSWYRQDPGLGLRQIYYSMNVEVTDKGDVPEGYKVSRKEKRNFPLILESPSPNQTSLYFCASSFNLIVPTNEKLFFGSGTQLSVL.

The V call is TRBV11-2, the J call TRBJ2-3; 7 positions agree with TRBD1. The CDR3 is 19 residues long. V lost 10 bases and J lost 4; bases outside the gene matches: 26. Germline V gene lookup returns CDR1 SGHAT and CDR2 FQNNGV. In DNA form, the CDR3 reads TGTGCCACACAGGGGCCTGGCTCAACCGGGACAGAGGGCCCAGATACGCAGTATTTT. It translates to CATQGPGSTGTEGPDTQYF.

The rearrangement joins TRBV7-9 to TRBJ2-7, with no clear D. Trimming pared 6 bases from V and 0 bases from J, leaving 12 bases between. CDR1 is SEHNR and CDR2 is FQNEAQ in the germline V gene (reference sequence). This CDR3 is 14 amino acids long. In DNA, the CDR3 is TGTGCCAGCAGTTCTGACGCGAGCTCCTACGAGCAGTACTTC. Its protein product is CASSSDASSYEQYF.

V usage is TRBV6-1 and J usage is TRBJ2-5, with TRBD2 matching over 12 bases. The germline V gene encodes CDR1 MNHNS and CDR2 SASEGT. The ends lost 11 bases at V and 9 bases at J; junction bases unmatched: 10. The length of the CDR3 is 13 residues. In DNA form, the CDR3 reads TGTGCCTACGGGCTAGCGGGAGGGTGGGCCCAGTACTTC. The encoded protein is CAYGLAGGWAQYF.

This clone appeared a single time. This chain links TRBV27 with TRBJ2-7; TRBD2 aligns across 14 bases. The CDR3 consists of 16 residues. V was clipped by 5 bases and J by 5 bases; unmatched bases: 8. CDR1 MNHEY and CDR2 SMNVEV come from the germline V gene (reference sequence). The CDR3 reads CASSTGLAGVGHEQYF. As DNA, the CDR3 is TGTGCCAGCAGTACGGGACTAGCGGGAGTCGGCCACGAGCAGTACTTC.

This chain links TRBV6-5 with TRBJ2-5; D is possibly TRBD1 (6 bases). Germline assignment: CDR1 MNHEY and CDR2 SVGAGI. Trimming cost V 2 bases and J 5 bases, with 18 bases left between them. The CDR3 sequence is 16 residues long. CDR3 sequence (DNA): TGTGCCAGCAGTTACCTGGGAACAGGGTTCGAGGAGACCCAGTACTTC. It yields the protein CASSYLGTGFEETQYF.

The chain recombines TRBV11-2 with TRBJ2-1; D uncertain. Between the trimmed V and J ends, which lost 5 bases and 9 bases, there was a span of 11 bases. The V gene's germline CDR1 is SGHAT and CDR2 FQNNGV. CDR3 size: 12 residues. As DNA, the CDR3 is TGTGCCAGCAGCCCCCGGTGGGGTGAGCAGTTCTTC. Its protein is CASSPRWGEQFF.

The chain links TRBV6-5 to TRBJ1-2; no reliable D call. The V gene's germline CDR1 is MNHEY and CDR2 SVGAGI. This CDR3 is 15 amino acids long. V was pared by 5 bases and J by 4 bases, with 17 bases between. CDR3 nucleotide sequence: TGTGCCAGCAGTCCCCCCGGGCGGGTTTTCTATGGCTACACCTTC. This gives the protein CASSPPGRVFYGYTF.

The gene calls are TRBV5-4 and TRBJ2-5; 8 bases align to TRBD2. Trimming took 0 bases from V and 5 from J; bases not matched to a gene: 6. Germline V gives CDR1 SGHNT, CDR2 YYREEE (reference sequence). This CDR3 is built from 15 residues. The CDR3 spells CASSLGGLGSETQYF. The CDR3 DNA sequence: TGTGCCAGCAGCTTGGGGGGACTAGGGTCGGAGACCCAGTACTTC. The full variable domain, with the rest looked up from reference TRBV5-4 and TRBJ2-5, is ETGVTQSPTHLIKTRGQQVTLRCSSQSGHNTVSWYQQALGQGPQFIFQYYREEENGRGNFPPRFSGLQFPNYSSELNVNALELDDSALYLCASSLGGLGSETQYFGPGTRLLVL.

As to this clone: Distinct nucleotide sequences in the sample also encode this CDR3. The gene calls are TRBV5-1 and TRBJ2-7; the match to TRBD1 covers 8 bases. Losses at the gene ends were 0 bases for V and 4 bases for J; bases not matched to a gene: 0. CDR1 is SGHRS, CDR2 YFSETQ, per germline. CDR3 length: 13 amino acids. CDR3 residues: CASSLGTGYEQYF. CDR3 bases: TGCGCCAGCAGCTTGGGGACAGGGTACGAGCAGTACTTC. The variable domain in full, completed from reference TRBV5-1 and TRBJ2-7, reads KAGVTQTPRYLIKTRGQQVTLSCSPISGHRSVSWYQQTPGQGLQFLFEYFSETQRNKGNFPGRFSGRQFSNSRSEMNVSTLELGDSALYLCASSLGTGYEQYFGPGTRLTVT.

The chain recombines TRBV4-1 with TRBJ2-7; D gene uncertain. Trimming removed 2 bases from V and 3 bases from J, with 5 bases in between. CDR1 and CDR2 (germline): MGHRA, YSYEKL. The CDR3 is 12 amino acids. CDR3 sequence reads: CASSQYNYEQYF. DNA of the CDR3: TGCGCCAGCAGCCAATACAACTACGAGCAGTACTTC.

This clone was detected once. The chain combines TRBV4-1 with TRBJ2-1; 11 nucleotides match TRBD2. The CDR3 totals 16 residues. V dropped 3 bases and J dropped 3; count of bases not matched to a gene: 4. Germline lookup yields CDR1 MGHRA and CDR2 YSYEKL. The CDR3 loop reads CASSHATSGIYNEQFF. The DNA for the CDR3 is TGCGCCAGCAGCCATGCGACTAGCGGGATCTACAATGAGCAGTTCTTC.

The CDR3 is CAIRTSEVVGTDTQYF. The CDR3 DNA reads as TGTGCCATCAGGACTTCAGAGGTAGTCGGGACAGATACGCAGTATTTT. This chain connects TRBV10-3 to TRBJ2-3; the D is unclear. The CDR3 length is 16 residues. The V end lost 6 bases, the J end lost 3 bases, and 19 bases lay between the germline ends. CDR1 and CDR2 (germline): ENHRY, SYGVKD.

The chain recombines TRBV4-1 with TRBJ2-7; a weak D match, TRBD1 (5 bases). This CDR3 region has 16 residues. V gave up 1 base and J gave up 3 bases, with 16 bases separating them. CDR1 is MGHRA and CDR2 is YSYEKL in the germline V gene. The CDR3 reads CASSQGYVGALYEQYF. The CDR3, as DNA: TGCGCCAGCAGCCAAGGCTACGTAGGGGCCCTCTACGAGCAGTACTTC.